One and the same sample provided the 22 T cell receptor beta chains below, sequenced in a study of radiotherapy plus CTLA-4 blockade in lung cancer. Using immunoSEQ multiplex PCR, the repertoire was profiled, and TCRdb retains in-frame clones only, with some absent. The data contain approximately 72,000 clones, around 80% of them singletons. The sample here was peripheral blood, taken from a patient treated with radiotherapy plus ipilimumab. These receptors were collected from a human donor with non-small cell lung cancer who had a complete response to radiotherapy plus ipilimumab.

DNA for the CDR3: TGCGCCAGCAGCTTGGCTGGAATCAATCAGCCCCAGCATTTT. Protein sequence: CASSLAGINQPQHF. The rearrangement joins TRBV5-1 to TRBJ1-5, with D hard to call. Germline CDR1 reads SGHRS; CDR2 reads YFSETQ. The CDR3 covers 14 residues. The ends were cut back, 0 bases at V and 3 bases at J, with 7 bases in the middle.

A few counts support this clone. The genes are TRBV5-3 and TRBJ2-2, with no clear D. TRBV5-3 is treated as an ORF (open reading frame) with a function not yet certain. V lost 4 bases, J lost 2 bases, and 12 bases lay in between. The CDR3 has 15 amino acids. The DNA for the CDR3 is TGTGCCAGAAGCCTCCGACGGACCAACACCGGGGAGCTGTTTTTT. This gives the protein CARSLRRTNTGELFF.

The rearrangement links TRBV9 to TRBJ2-5; D possibly corresponds to TRBD1 (5 bases). CDR1 is SGDLS and CDR2 is YYNGEE in the germline V gene. The V end was cut by 2 bases, the J end by 3 bases, with 14 bases between. The CDR3 loop spans 15 amino acids. The CDR3, as DNA: TGTGCCAGCAGCGTGTGGCAGACAGCAGAAGAGACCCAGTACTTC. Translation gives CASSVWQTAEETQYF.

The table lists this clone with a few counts. The CDR3 region has the DNA TGTGCCAGCAGGAGGGATTCACAGGGGACCGAAGCTTTCTTT. Encoded protein: CASRRDSQGTEAFF. The rearrangement joins TRBV6-6 to TRBJ1-1, with TRBD1 matching 7 bases. The germline CDR1 and CDR2 sequences are MNHNY and SVGAGI (reference sequence). There are 14 residues in the CDR3. Trimming removed 6 bases from V and 8 bases from J; junction bases left unmatched: 12.

This chain links TRBV6-4 with TRBJ2-2; D unresolved. Trimming removed 7 bases at V and 3 bases at J, with 3 bases between. The CDR3 contains 11 residues. Germline V gives CDR1 MRHNA, CDR2 SNTAGT. As DNA, the CDR3 is TGTGCCAGCATTCACACCGGGGAGCTGTTTTTT. It specifies CASIHTGELFF.

The V gene is TRBV7-9, the J gene TRBJ1-4; the match to TRBD1 covers 10 bases. CDR1 SEHNR and CDR2 FQNEAQ come from the germline V gene (reference sequence). Trimming cost V 5 bases and J 5 bases; bases outside gene matches: 5. The CDR3 has 15 residues. CDR3 nucleotides: TGTGCCAGCAGCCTACCGGGACAGGGGAATGAAAAACTGTTTTTT. It encodes CASSLPGQGNEKLFF.

This chain joins TRBV5-4 and TRBJ2-7; D may match TRBD1 or TRBD2 (5 bases each). The length of the CDR3 is 14 residues. Germline V lookup: CDR1 SGHNT, CDR2 YYREEE (reference sequence). Trimming stripped 0 bases from V and 4 bases from J, with 11 bases between. DNA for the CDR3: TGTGCCAGCAGCTTGGTACGGGACCTTTACGAGCAGTACGTC. Encoded protein: CASSLVRDLYEQYV.

The V call is TRBV2, the J call TRBJ2-2; unclear D gene. V was pared by 0 bases and J by 2 bases, with 4 bases between. Germline CDR1 is SNHLY and CDR2 is FYNNEI. The CDR3 is 14 residues long. The CDR3 sequence: CASSEAPNTGELFF. CDR3 in DNA: TGTGCCAGCAGTGAAGCCCCTAACACCGGGGAGCTGTTTTTT.

This clone was found once. The CDR3 DNA reads as TGCGCCAGCAGCGACCAGGGGGTTCCGGGCCAGCAGTACTTC. The encoded protein is CASSDQGVPGQQYF. The chain uses TRBV5-1 and TRBJ2-5, with 7 bases matching TRBD1. J lost 11 bases, V lost 4 bases, and 14 bases had no gene match. The CDR3 is 14 residues long. Germline V gene sequence: CDR1 SGHRS, CDR2 YFSETQ.

The chain employs TRBV7-2 and TRBJ1-1, with D unclear. The CDR3 extends over 15 amino acids. The V and J ends lost 1 base and 0 bases respectively, with 9 bases between them. Germline V gene data show CDR1 as SGHTA and CDR2 as FQGNSA. The CDR3 reads CASSLDGPMNTEAFF. The DNA of the CDR3 is TGTGCCAGCAGCTTAGATGGTCCCATGAACACTGAAGCTTTCTTT.

This clone was seen only once. The CDR3 nucleotides are TGTGCCAGCAGTGAATATCGGGGAGGAGAAAAACTGTTTTTT. Translating gives CASSEYRGGEKLFF. The chain couples TRBV25-1 to TRBJ1-4; D uncertain. This CDR3 spans 14 amino acids. Germline V lookup: CDR1 MGHDK, CDR2 SYGVNS. V was shortened by 0 bases and J by 8 bases, with 10 bases between the two germline ends.

This clone showed up just a few times. This sequence joins TRBV29-1 and TRBJ2-4, with 7 bases identical to TRBD1. Unmatched junction bases numbered 6, after V lost 7 bases and J lost 9 bases. Germline CDR1 SQVTM, CDR2 ANQGSEA. This CDR3 spans 11 amino acids. CDR3: CSADRDGIQYF. CDR3 in DNA: TGCAGCGCTGACAGGGATGGCATTCAGTACTTC.

The chain has TRBV7-2 and TRBJ2-5, with 11 bases matching TRBD2. The CDR3 loop spans 16 amino acids. After removal of 5 bases from V and 5 bases from J, the junction contained 10 bases not matched to a gene. Germline loops: CDR1 SGHTA, CDR2 FQGNSA. CDR3 residues: CASSIRLAGTRETQYF. CDR3 nucleotide sequence: TGTGCCAGCAGCATCAGACTAGCGGGAACTCGGGAGACCCAGTACTTC.

The chain joins TRBV30 to TRBJ1-5; D call uncertain. V shed 4 bases and J shed 4 bases, with 11 bases lying between them. The CDR3 is 13 amino acids. Germline V gene lookup returns CDR1 GTSNPN and CDR2 SVGIG (reference sequence). This chain's CDR3 is CAWNQELNQPQHF. DNA for the CDR3: TGTGCCTGGAACCAGGAACTTAATCAGCCCCAGCATTTT.

The V gene is TRBV27, the J gene TRBJ2-1; TRBD1 agrees at 7 bases. Trimming cost V 6 bases and J 4 bases; bases outside gene matches: 18. CDR1 is MNHEY, CDR2 SMNVEV, per germline (reference sequence). The CDR3 runs to 18 residues. CDR3 loop: CASRTGTDSISSYNEQFF. CDR3 DNA sequence: TGTGCCAGCAGGACCGGGACAGACTCGATTAGCTCATACAATGAGCAGTTCTTC.

The J gene is TRBJ1-5, the V gene TRBV4-1; D gene uncertain. Germline lookup yields CDR1 MGHRA and CDR2 YSYEKL. V shed 0 bases and J shed 3 bases, with 6 bases lying between them. There are 14 residues in the CDR3. The CDR3 coding sequence is TGCGCCAGCAGCCAAGATCCCGACAATCAGCCCCAGCATTTT. This sequence encodes CASSQDPDNQPQHF.

The CDR3: CASRFYREGWEQYV. The CDR3 DNA follows: TGTGCCAGCAGGTTTTATCGAGAGGGGTGGGAGCAGTACGTC. The V call is TRBV2, the J call TRBJ2-7; D could derive from TRBD1 or TRBD2 (5 bases each). Germline V CDR1 and CDR2: SNHLY, FYNNEI. The CDR3 consists of 14 residues. V was clipped by 6 bases and J by 7 bases, with 19 bases between them.

The chain joins TRBV5-1 to TRBJ2-5, with D perhaps assigned TRBD1 or TRBD2 (5 bases each). CDR1 and CDR2 (germline): SGHRS, YFSETQ. The CDR3 is 18 residues long. Trimming stripped 2 bases from V and 1 base from J, with 21 bases between. The CDR3 region has the DNA TGCGCCAGCAGCTTCTCTGTCGGCCCGAGGGGCCCCCAAGAGACCCAGTACTTC. Translating gives CASSFSVGPRGPQETQYF.

This sequence joins TRBV4-1 and TRBJ2-3, with D unresolved. From germline, CDR1 is MGHRA and CDR2 YSYEKL. The germline V and J ends were trimmed by 4 bases and 0 bases, with 20 bases remaining between them. The CDR3 has 18 amino acids. In DNA form, the CDR3 reads TGCGCCAGCAGCCCCTTTTCCGGGTCTTACGATAGCACAGATACGCAGTATTTT. Its translation: CASSPFSGSYDSTDTQYF.

The count of this clone is one. The chain combines TRBV7-2 with TRBJ2-2, with 8 positions matching TRBD1. The CDR3 has 18 amino acids. Per the germline V gene, CDR1 is SGHTA and CDR2 is FQGNSA. J lost 1 base, V lost 0 bases, and 7 bases had no gene match. CDR3: CASSLAPWDRRNTGELFF. The CDR3 region has the DNA TGTGCCAGCAGCTTAGCTCCCTGGGACAGGAGGAACACCGGGGAGCTGTTTTTT.

The chain has TRBV18 and TRBJ2-1, with D perhaps being TRBD1 or TRBD2 (5 bases each). The CDR3 length is 15 residues. Trimming took off 3 bases at V and 5 bases at J, with 14 bases between the two ends. Germline CDR1 is KGHSH and CDR2 is LQKENI. The CDR3 loop is CASSPSRGNDNEQFF. CDR3 DNA sequence: TGTGCCAGCTCACCGTCGAGGGGAAACGACAATGAGCAGTTCTTC.

The V call is TRBV14, the J call TRBJ2-7; 12 bases are a match to TRBD2. CDR1 and CDR2 from the germline V gene are SGHDN and FVKESK. This CDR3 region has 16 residues. V shed 4 bases, J shed 5 bases, and the junction held 9 bases outside the gene matches. The CDR3 nucleotides read TGTGCCAGCAGCCTGCGTGGGCTAGCGGGGGGGAACGAGCAGTACTTC. Its protein product is CASSLRGLAGGNEQYF.